This T cell receptor (beta chain) was sequenced during a study of a mutant IDH1 vaccine in newly diagnosed glioma. Study in general: Treated patients, averaging approximately 40 years, were 62.5% male and around 40% female. Week 35 brought visit V12, which was followed by visit V13 at week 47.

CDR1 is MNHNY and CDR2 is SVGAGI in the germline V gene (reference sequence). This CDR3 region has 14 residues. Between the trimmed V and J ends, which lost 6 bases and 0 bases, there was a span of 9 bases. Libraries were prepared by immunoSEQ multiplex PCR; TCRdb keeps only in-frame clonotypes and omits some of them. The sample lists tens of thousands of clones, over 70% seen once, with roughly 9.8% in the top ten. Noted time point: week 47, end of study. Vaccination comprised doses that each held 300 ug of mutant IDH1 20-mer peptide, plus topical imiquimod. New astrocytomas of WHO grade 3 or 4 that were IDH1-mutant and ATRX-lost were found in the donors. On this clone itself: The target antigen is unknown.

The clonotype comes from a man aged 40-49 years with glioma. The source material was PBMCs, sampled from a glioma patient whose treatment included an IDH1 peptide vaccine. The V call is TRBV6-6, the J call TRBJ2-1; D is uncertain. In nucleotides, the CDR3 is TGTGCCAGCAGCGACACCAGCTCCTACAATGAGCAGTTCTTC. Amino acids: CASSDTSSYNEQFF.